A single sample gave rise to the 20 T cell receptor beta chains below, sequenced in a study of blood T cells in healthy people across ages. Together with a sample-barcoded 5' primer, a J-beta primer mix was included in a second PCR lasting roughly 6 to 12 cycles. TCRdb analysed the 5' RACE reads with MiXCR anew, one entry per CDR3 protein. The profile covers 550,000 to 800,000 distinct CDR3 sequences, with over 20% appearing a single time and 3% to 4% taken by the ten largest. The sample comprised blood. The source of these receptors is a man aged 65-85 years in good health.

The chain combines TRBV7-2 with TRBJ2-7; possible D gene TRBD2, 6 bases. The CDR3 is 14 residues long. With 5 bases removed from V and 2 bases from J, the gap between germline ends came to 13 bases. Germline loops: CDR1 SGHTA, CDR2 FQGNSA. CDR3 amino acids: CASSRGLFAYEQYF. In DNA, the CDR3 is TGTGCCAGCAGCCGTGGACTATTTGCCTACGAGCAGTACTTC.

The chain uses TRBV20-1 and TRBJ2-5; 13 bases are a match to TRBD2. CDR1 is DFQATT, CDR2 SNEGSKA, per germline (reference sequence). The CDR3 spans 13 residues. With V trimmed by 6 bases and J by 11 bases, 9 bases remained unmatched. As DNA, the CDR3 is TGCAGTGCACGGACTAGCGGGAGTAATGAGCAGTACTTC. This sequence encodes CSARTSGSNEQYF.

In this sample, this clonotype turned up a few times. This may be a read error, as it is one base from a much larger clone. The chain uses TRBV10-3 and TRBJ2-5; D unclear. The J call may not be correct, given that the DNA end is closer to TRBJ2-7. CDR3 length equals 13 residues. The germline CDR1 and CDR2 sequences are ENHRY and SYGVKD. CDR3 sequence reads: CAIGWETIYEQYF. The DNA of the CDR3 is TGTGCCATCGGCTGGGAAACAATTTACGAGCAGTACTTC.

This clonotype was recorded a few times. The J gene is TRBJ2-2, the V gene TRBV14; D gene ambiguous. The CDR3 extends over 12 amino acids. Germline V gene lookup returns CDR1 SGHDN and CDR2 FVKESK. V lost 3 bases, J lost 4 bases, and 3 bases lay in between. The CDR3 bases are TGTGCCAGCAGCCACACCACCGGGGAGCTGTTTTTT. Translated: CASSHTTGELFF.

This chain uses TRBV7-3 with TRBJ2-2; D possibly corresponds to TRBD1 (5 bases). The germline gives CDR1 SGHTA, CDR2 FQGTGA. This CDR3 spans 16 amino acids. V was pared by 2 bases and J by 0 bases, with 10 bases between. CDR3 protein: CASSLWGTANTGELFF. CDR3 sequence (DNA): TGTGCCAGCAGCTTATGGGGCACCGCGAACACCGGGGAGCTGTTTTTT.

Only a few counts were recorded for this clonotype. This chain uses TRBV7-2 with TRBJ2-1; D remains unclear. V was clipped by 0 bases and J by 5 bases, with 14 bases between them. Germline CDR1 SGHTA, CDR2 FQGNSA. The length of the CDR3 is 16 residues. The CDR3 loop is CASSLAVTLTNNEQFF. CDR3 bases: TGTGCCAGCAGCTTAGCTGTGACACTAACCAACAATGAGCAGTTCTTC.

V is TRBV27 and J is TRBJ2-7; D ambiguous. The CDR3 runs to 13 residues. Germline V gene sequence: CDR1 MNHEY, CDR2 SMNVEV (reference sequence). Trimming removed 3 bases at V and 3 bases at J, with 9 bases between. DNA for the CDR3: TGTGCCAGCAGTTTGGTGGGTCTCTACGAGCAGTACTTC. It specifies CASSLVGLYEQYF.

This clonotype was observed at least ten times. The chain carries TRBV12-3 or TRBV12-4 and TRBJ2-4, with TRBD2 identical over 8 bases. This CDR3 has 16 amino acids. Trimming at V came to 3 bases and at J to 1 base, leaving 5 bases not matched to a gene. CDR3: CASSFSGNGAKNIQYF. The DNA of the CDR3 is TGTGCCAGCAGTTTTAGCGGGAACGGGGCCAAAAACATTCAGTACTTC.

The rearrangement links TRBV7-2 to TRBJ2-5, with D possibly being TRBD2 (6 bases). CDR1 SGHTA and CDR2 FQGNSA come from the germline V gene. Trimming took off 1 base at V and 5 bases at J, with 14 bases between the two ends. This CDR3 comprises 15 residues. CDR3 DNA: TGTGCCAGCAGCTTAGGCGGCGGGACGGGGGAGACCCAGTACTTC. Protein product: CASSLGGGTGETQYF.

The chain employs TRBV3-1 and TRBJ1-1, with 12 bases lining up with TRBD1. This CDR3 is built from 15 residues. J lost 5 bases, V lost 3 bases, and 4 bases had no gene match. CDR1 and CDR2 from the germline V gene are LGHDT and YNNKEL (reference sequence). The CDR3 sequence: CASSQGQGAGTEAFF. The CDR3 region has the DNA TGTGCCAGCAGCCAGGGACAGGGGGCTGGAACTGAAGCTTTCTTT.

With regard to this clonotype: Sequence at one end of the junction differs from germline and may be a read error. The chain has TRBV18 and TRBJ2-2; D may correspond to TRBD1 or TRBD2 (5 bases each). This CDR3 is 13 amino acids long. Per the germline V gene, CDR1 is KGHSH and CDR2 is LQKENI. The DNA for the CDR3 is TGTGCCAGCTCACCACCAGGGGCCGGGGCGCTGTTTTTT. Protein sequence: CASSPPGAGALFF.

The chain carries TRBV20-1 and TRBJ2-5; D remains ambiguous. V lost 7 bases, J lost 4 bases, and 13 bases lay in between. There are 12 residues in the CDR3. Per germline, CDR1 DFQATT and CDR2 SNEGSKA (reference sequence). The CDR3 region has the DNA TGCAGTGTCTTGGGTCGGACAGAGACCCAGTACTTC. Translating it yields CSVLGRTETQYF.

The chain employs TRBV20-1 and TRBJ2-3, with unresolved D. The CDR3 loop spans 12 amino acids. Germline CDR1 DFQATT, CDR2 SNEGSKA (reference sequence). V dropped 2 bases and J dropped 5 bases, with 8 bases sitting between them. The DNA of the CDR3 is TGCAGTGCTAGAAAGCCGGGAGATACGCAGTATTTT. It translates to CSARKPGDTQYF.

The J gene is TRBJ2-5, the V gene TRBV11-1; D is perhaps TRBD1 (6 bases). V was pared by 5 bases and J by 2 bases, with 12 bases between. The CDR3 sequence is 14 residues long. Germline-derived CDR1 and CDR2 are SGHAT and FQDESV (reference sequence). The CDR3 DNA sequence: TGTGCCAGCAGCCCCCGGGACAAACAAGAGACCCAGTACTTC. Its protein product is CASSPRDKQETQYF.

The sample holds a few counts of this clonotype. The chain combines TRBV6-6 with TRBJ2-7, with 7 bases matching TRBD2. The germline V gene has CDR1 MNHNY and CDR2 SVGAGI (reference sequence). After removal of 2 bases from V and 0 bases from J, the junction contained 7 bases not matched to a gene. The CDR3 covers 16 residues. The CDR3 spells CASSYGGDRTSYEQYF. Here the CDR3 DNA reads TGTGCCAGCAGTTACGGGGGGGACCGCACCTCCTACGAGCAGTACTTC.

V is TRBV28 and J is TRBJ2-3, with TRBD2 matching over 9 bases. V lost 7 bases and J lost 1; bases outside the gene matches: 6. CDR1 is MDHEN, CDR2 SYDVKM, per germline. The CDR3 consists of 15 residues. CDR3 DNA sequence: TGTGCCAGCACCGTCCGACTAGCGGGCACAGATACGCAGTATTTT. It codes for CASTVRLAGTDTQYF.

This clonotype was counted between two and nine times. The chain joins TRBV5-1 to TRBJ2-4, with D perhaps given as TRBD1 or TRBD2 (5 bases each). Germline CDR1 SGHRS, CDR2 YFSETQ. V was clipped by 1 base and J by 8 bases, with 16 bases between them. This CDR3 is built from 15 residues. This CDR3 is CASSLSGFSGDIQYF. DNA for the CDR3: TGCGCCAGCAGCTTGTCAGGGTTCTCCGGGGACATTCAGTACTTC.

This chain links TRBV28 with TRBJ2-3; D is ambiguous. Germline V gene sequence: CDR1 MDHEN, CDR2 SYDVKM. The CDR3 consists of 14 residues. V was shortened by 2 bases and J by 2 bases, with 8 bases between the two germline ends. The CDR3 is CASSLMGSTDTQYF. In DNA, the CDR3 is TGTGCCAGCAGTTTAATGGGTTCCACAGATACGCAGTATTTT.

The rearrangement joins TRBV29-1 to TRBJ1-3; D possibly corresponds to TRBD1 (5 bases). The CDR3 runs 15 residues. Trimming left V 2 bases short and J 0 bases short, with 11 bases between. CDR1 SQVTM and CDR2 ANQGSEA come from the germline V gene. The CDR3 spells CSVELGRDSGNTIYF. The CDR3 DNA reads as TGCAGCGTTGAACTTGGCAGGGACTCTGGAAACACCATATATTTT.

In regard to this clonotype: It may be a read error: a sequence one base away is much more abundant. The chain has TRBV29-1 and TRBJ2-1; TRBD1 might be the D (5 bases). V lost 8 bases and J 6 bases, leaving 14 bases between the germline ends. CDR1 and CDR2 (germline): SQVTM, ANQGSEA. The CDR3 loop spans 12 amino acids. The CDR3 DNA reads TGCAGCATTACAGGAGTAGTCAATGAGCAGTTCTTC. This translates into CSITGVVNEQFF.